This TCR beta chain was sequenced for a study of regulatory dendritic cells for organ transplantation. Assay used: immunoSEQ multiplex PCR; TCRdb lists only in-frame clones, some missing. The table includes almost 35,000 clones, roughly 89% detected once. Germline V lookup: CDR1 MNHEY, CDR2 SVGAGI. The CDR3 is made up of 10 amino acids. Trimming shortened V by 8 bases and J by 5 bases, and 6 bases separated the two germline ends. This chain uses TRBV6-5 with TRBJ2-5, with a weak D call TRBD2 (6 bases). The clonotype originates from a human donor in good health. Material for sequencing was naive CD4+ T cells from blood. Noted subset: CD45RA+ naive T cells. The CDR3 nucleotides read TGTGCCAGCGGGAGGGAGACCCAGTACTTC. It yields the protein CASGRETQYF.